The TCR beta chain described here comes from a study of post-analysis software for immune sequencing data. Notes on the study in general: With F measure, samples from one preparation batch clustered together strongly.

The count of this clonotype is one. Its antigen remains unknown. The TCR beta cDNA libraries carried unique molecular identifiers. TCRdb independently ran MiXCR on the PCR reads; one entry per CDR3 protein. The sample has under 900,000 distinct CDR3 sequences; roughly 58% are singletons. The sequence derives from a girl between 5 and 17 years old with multiple sclerosis. The sequenced sample consisted of blood.

Written as DNA, the CDR3 is TGTGCCAGCAGCAAAGCGCTTTGGAGTGCCATTCAGTACTTC. It codes for CASSKALWSAIQYF. The chain is built from TRBV21-1 and TRBJ2-4. TRBV21-1 is noted as a pseudogene. The CDR3 has 14 amino acids.